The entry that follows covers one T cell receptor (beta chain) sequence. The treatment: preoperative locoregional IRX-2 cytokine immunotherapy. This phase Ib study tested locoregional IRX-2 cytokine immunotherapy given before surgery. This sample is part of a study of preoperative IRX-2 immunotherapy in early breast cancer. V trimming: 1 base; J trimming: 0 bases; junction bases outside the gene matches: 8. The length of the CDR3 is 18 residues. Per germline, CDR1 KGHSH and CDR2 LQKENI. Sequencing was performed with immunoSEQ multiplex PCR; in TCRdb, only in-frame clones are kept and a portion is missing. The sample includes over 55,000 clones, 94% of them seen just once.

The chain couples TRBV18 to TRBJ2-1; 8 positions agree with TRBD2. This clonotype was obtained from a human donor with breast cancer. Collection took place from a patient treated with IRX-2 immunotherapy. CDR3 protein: CASSPRELADSSYNEQFF. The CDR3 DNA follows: TGTGCCAGCTCACCACGGGAACTAGCGGACAGCTCCTACAATGAGCAGTTCTTC.